The 20 T cell receptor beta chains below all came from one sample that was sequenced in a study of T cells after somatic rescue of genetic block. The data were produced by immunoSEQ multiplex PCR, yet TCRdb's version contains in-frame clones alone and is incomplete. The sample lists 60,000 to 75,000 clones; around 92% were seen once. The sample was peripheral blood mononuclear cells (PBMCs). Receptors were obtained from a man aged 40-50 years.

Worth noting for this clone: The junction departs from germline at one end; a sequencing error may be responsible. This rearrangement joins TRBV5-6 to TRBJ2-7; 9 nucleotides align to TRBD1. Germline CDR1 is SGHDT and CDR2 is YYEEEE. The CDR3 consists of 18 residues. This CDR3 is CASSSGEGTGWKVYEQCF. CDR3 bases: TGTGCCAGCAGCTCAGGAGAAGGGACAGGGTGGAAGGTGTACGAGCAGTGCTTC.

This chain uses TRBV5-5 with TRBJ1-5; D possibly corresponds to TRBD1 (6 bases). The CDR3 runs 15 residues. Germline CDR1 and CDR2: SGHKS and YYEKEE (reference sequence). Trimming removed 0 bases from V and 4 bases from J, with 11 bases in between. The CDR3 is CASSLGGRTNQPQHF. CDR3 DNA sequence: TGTGCCAGCAGCTTGGGGGGGCGAACAAATCAGCCCCAGCATTTT.

The chain is built from TRBV7-3 and TRBJ1-1; D unresolved. V dropped 1 base and J dropped 2 bases, with 5 bases sitting between them. From germline, CDR1 is SGHTA and CDR2 FQGTGA. The CDR3 totals 13 residues. Here the CDR3 reads CASSLIGNTEAFF. CDR3 bases: TGTGCCAGCAGCTTAATTGGAAACACTGAAGCTTTCTTT.

The chain joins TRBV6-5 to TRBJ1-4; D ambiguous. The CDR3 has 11 amino acids. Germline CDR1 reads MNHEY; CDR2 reads SVGAGI. V lost 5 bases and J lost 5, with 3 bases in between. The CDR3 here is CASSKNEKLFF. The CDR3 DNA reads TGTGCCAGCAGTAAAAATGAAAAACTGTTTTTT.

The V gene is TRBV2, the J gene TRBJ2-2, with 12 bases aligning to TRBD2. Per the germline V gene, CDR1 is SNHLY and CDR2 is FYNNEI. This CDR3 comprises 16 residues. The J segment lost 3 bases and the V segment lost 5 bases, leaving 4 bases of the junction unmatched. In nucleotides, the CDR3 is TGTGCCAGCAGTTCTAGCGGGGGGGCCGACACCGGGGAGCTGTTTTTT. Translated: CASSSSGGADTGELFF.

This chain joins TRBV11-3 and TRBJ2-3, with 7 bases aligning to TRBD1. The trim removed 5 bases at V and 2 bases at J, leaving 10 bases unmatched. Germline V gene data show CDR1 as SGHNT and CDR2 as YENEEA. This CDR3 contains 16 residues. The CDR3 here is CASSPGGQPHTDTQYF. The CDR3, as DNA: TGTGCCAGCAGCCCAGGGGGACAGCCCCACACAGATACGCAGTATTTT.

V usage is TRBV16 and J usage is TRBJ2-7, with D possibly being TRBD2 (6 bases). Per germline, CDR1 KGHSY and CDR2 FQNENV. V gave up 2 bases and J gave up 7 bases, with 12 bases separating them. This CDR3 region has 13 residues. CDR3 loop: CASSQDAGWEQYF. For the CDR3, the DNA is TGTGCCAGCAGCCAAGATGCGGGGTGGGAGCAGTACTTC.

CDR3 DNA sequence: TGTGCCAGCCGGACAACTAATGAAAAACTGTTTTTT. It specifies CASRTTNEKLFF. The V gene is TRBV18, the J gene TRBJ1-4; D gene uncertain. The CDR3 runs 12 residues. Trimming took off 8 bases at V and 0 bases at J, with 4 bases between the two ends. Germline CDR1 KGHSH, CDR2 LQKENI.

The sample holds a few counts of this clone. The V gene is TRBV2, the J gene TRBJ1-6, with TRBD1 matching over 9 bases. J gave up 11 bases and V 6 bases, and 5 bases lay outside the gene matches. Germline CDR1 and CDR2: SNHLY and FYNNEI. The CDR3 runs 13 residues. CDR3 loop: CASRGTGTAPLHF. CDR3 nucleotides: TGTGCCAGCAGGGGGACAGGGACTGCACCCCTCCACTTT.

The V call is TRBV14, the J call TRBJ2-7; 10 bases align to TRBD1. CDR3 length: 17 amino acids. Germline CDR1 SGHDN, CDR2 FVKESK. After removal of 3 bases from V and 0 bases from J, the junction contained 8 bases not matched to a gene. The CDR3 DNA follows: TGTGCCAGCAGCCAGAGCAGGGACAGGGGTTTCTCCTACGAGCAGTACTTC. Translated, it gives CASSQSRDRGFSYEQYF.

This rearrangement joins TRBV6-1 to TRBJ1-1; possibly TRBD1 for D (6 bases). Trimming stripped 4 bases from V and 7 bases from J, with 13 bases between. Per germline, CDR1 MNHNS and CDR2 SASEGT. This CDR3 has 13 residues. The CDR3 DNA reads as TGTGCCAGCAGTGTCAACGGGGGCAATGAAGCTTTCTTT. Its translation: CASSVNGGNEAFF.

The J gene is TRBJ2-7, the V gene TRBV19, with D hard to call. The CDR3 spans 14 residues. Per the germline V gene, CDR1 is LNHDA and CDR2 is SQIVND (reference sequence). V lost 3 bases to trimming and J lost 3 bases, with 12 bases between them. CDR3 DNA: TGTGCCAGTAGTATCGCGGCCACTTTCTACGAGCAGTACTTC. Translated, it gives CASSIAATFYEQYF.

The sample holds one count of this clone. The V gene is TRBV28, the J gene TRBJ2-1, with D maybe TRBD2 (7 bases). Germline loops: CDR1 MDHEN, CDR2 SYDVKM. Trimming pared 8 bases from V and 6 bases from J, leaving 20 bases between. The CDR3 is made up of 15 amino acids. The CDR3 nucleotides read TGTGCCAGCGCTGGAGGGGGAGGGCGTTTCAATGAGCAGTTCTTC. It specifies CASAGGGGRFNEQFF. Drawing the rest from reference TRBV28 and TRBJ2-1, the complete variable domain is DVKVTQSSRYLVKRTGEKVFLECVQDMDHENMFWYRQDPGLGLRLIYFSYDVKMKEKGDIPEGYSVSREKKERFSLILESASTNQTSMYLCASAGGGGRFNEQFFGPGTRLTVL.

The chain uses TRBV30 and TRBJ2-7, with D possibly TRBD1 on 5 matching bases. The length of the CDR3 is 15 residues. Germline-derived CDR1 and CDR2 are GTSNPN and SVGIG (reference sequence). V lost 2 bases to trimming and J lost 0 bases, with 14 bases between them. The CDR3 is CAWSSRGFGSYEQYF. As DNA, the CDR3 is TGTGCCTGGAGTTCTAGGGGTTTCGGCTCCTACGAGCAGTACTTC. The complete variable domain, with remaining parts taken from reference TRBV30 and TRBJ2-7, reads SQTIHQWPATLVQPVGSPLSLECTVEGTSNPNLYWYRQAAGRGLQLLFYSVGIGQISSEVPQNLSASRPQDRQFILSSKKLLLSDSGFYLCAWSSRGFGSYEQYFGPGTRLTVT.

The chain joins TRBV18 to TRBJ2-3, with 7 bases identical to TRBD2. The germline V gene has CDR1 KGHSH and CDR2 LQKENI. This CDR3 region has 13 residues. Losses at the gene ends were 4 bases for V and 5 bases for J; bases not matched to a gene: 3. The CDR3 bases are TGTGCCAGCTCACGGGGAGGGGAAGATACGCAGTATTTT. As protein: CASSRGGEDTQYF.

V is TRBV29-1 and J is TRBJ1-2; the D is unclear. Trimming removed 3 bases at V and 7 bases at J, with 12 bases between. CDR1 SQVTM and CDR2 ANQGSEA come from the germline V gene. The CDR3 length is 12 residues. The CDR3 loop reads CSVDQYQGGYTF. The DNA for the CDR3 is TGCAGCGTTGACCAGTATCAAGGTGGCTACACCTTC.

This sequence joins TRBV7-9 and TRBJ2-6; D remains ambiguous. V was trimmed by 8 bases and J by 0 bases, leaving 11 bases between them. This CDR3 region has 15 residues. CDR1 is SEHNR and CDR2 is FQNEAQ in the germline V gene (reference sequence). In nucleotides, the CDR3 is TGTGCCAGCTCTCGAAGGATCTCTGGGGCCAACGTCCTGACTTTC. Its translation is CASSRRISGANVLTF.

This chain uses TRBV6-1 with TRBJ1-2; no firm D call. The CDR3 extends over 12 amino acids. Trimming took 3 bases from V and 3 from J, leaving 5 bases between them. Germline CDR1 reads MNHNS; CDR2 reads SASEGT. The CDR3 region has the DNA TGTGCCAGCAGTGACCCTGACTATGGCTACACCTTC. The encoded protein is CASSDPDYGYTF.

The chain recombines TRBV28 with TRBJ2-7; D could derive from TRBD1 or TRBD2 (5 bases each). V lost 4 bases to trimming and J lost 2 bases, with 9 bases between them. CDR1 and CDR2 (germline): MDHEN, SYDVKM. The CDR3 runs to 13 residues. CDR3 DNA sequence: TGTGCCAGCAGTTCGACGGGACCCTACGAGCAGTACTTC. Its translation: CASSSTGPYEQYF. Supplemented by reference TRBV28 and TRBJ2-7, the full variable domain reads DVKVTQSSRYLVKRTGEKVFLECVQDMDHENMFWYRQDPGLGLRLIYFSYDVKMKEKGDIPEGYSVSREKKERFSLILESASTNQTSMYLCASSSTGPYEQYFGPGTRLTVT.

V gene TRBV18 combines with J gene TRBJ1-1, with 7 bases identical to TRBD1. This CDR3 is 13 amino acids long. The ends lost 1 base at V and 8 bases at J; junction bases unmatched: 4. Germline assignment: CDR1 KGHSH and CDR2 LQKENI. CDR3 in DNA: TGTGCCAGCTCACCACGGACAGGCTCAGAAGCTTTCTTT. Amino acids: CASSPRTGSEAFF.